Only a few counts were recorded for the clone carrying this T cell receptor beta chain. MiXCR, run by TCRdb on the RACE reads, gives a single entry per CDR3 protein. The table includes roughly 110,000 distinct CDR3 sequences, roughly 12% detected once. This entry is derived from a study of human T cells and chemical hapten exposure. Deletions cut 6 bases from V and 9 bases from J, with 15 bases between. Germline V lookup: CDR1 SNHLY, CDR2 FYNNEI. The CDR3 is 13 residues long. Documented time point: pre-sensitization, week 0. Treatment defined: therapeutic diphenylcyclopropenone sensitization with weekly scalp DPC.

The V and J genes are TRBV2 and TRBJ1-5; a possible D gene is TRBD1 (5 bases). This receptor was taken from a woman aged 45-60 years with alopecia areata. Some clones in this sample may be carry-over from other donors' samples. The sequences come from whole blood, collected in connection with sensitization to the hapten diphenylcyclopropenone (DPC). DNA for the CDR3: TGTGCCAGCAGGGCCGGGACTGCGGGGCCCCAGCATTTT. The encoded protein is CASRAGTAGPQHF.